Following are 23 T cell receptor beta chains from one sample sequenced in a study of CD8+ T cells in alopecia areata. Treatment denoted: oral pan-JAK inhibitor, 5-10 mg twice daily. Sequencing templates came from extracted RNA that was reverse transcribed into cDNA. This table comes from immunoSEQ multiplex PCR, and its TCRdb copy is limited to in-frame clones, with some not included. Among 100,000 to 120,000 clones, roughly 50% were seen once, and the ten largest hold about 3.7%. The starting material was CD4+ T cells sorted from blood, obtained at week 24, from a patient treated with tofacitinib. These receptors came from a human donor with alopecia areata.

This clone occurred a few times. This sequence joins TRBV5-4 and TRBJ2-5, with TRBD2 as a possible D gene (6 bases). Trimming took 3 bases from V and 4 from J, leaving 10 bases between them. Germline CDR1 is SGHNT and CDR2 is YYREEE (reference sequence). The CDR3 covers 13 residues. CDR3: CASSWKLAETQYF. Written as DNA, the CDR3 is TGTGCCAGCAGCTGGAAACTAGCAGAGACCCAGTACTTC.

As for this clone: One end of the junction varies from germline; a read error may be responsible. J is TRBJ1-2 and V is TRBV29-1; no clear D. The CDR3 is made up of 16 amino acids. In germline, CDR1 is SQVTM, CDR2 ANQGSEA. The DNA of the CDR3 is TGCAGCGCTGAATTGGGCTCGACGTTGTCTAACTATGGCTACACCTTC. Its protein is CSAELGSTLSNYGYTF.

The rearrangement uses TRBV29-1 and TRBJ2-7; D remains ambiguous. Trimming took off 4 bases at V and 2 bases at J, with 9 bases between the two ends. CDR1 is SQVTM, CDR2 ANQGSEA, per germline. The CDR3 extends over 12 amino acids. The CDR3 loop is CSVGTDPYEQYF. The CDR3 region has the DNA TGCAGCGTTGGAACTGACCCCTACGAGCAGTACTTC.

This clone was observed a handful of times. The chain links TRBV7-8 to TRBJ2-2; D is uncertain. V was trimmed by 5 bases and J by 0 bases, leaving 13 bases between them. The CDR3 is 16 residues long. The germline V gene encodes CDR1 SGHVS and CDR2 FQNEAQ. This chain's CDR3 is CASSGPRFANTGELFF. CDR3 DNA sequence: TGTGCCAGCAGCGGTCCACGGTTCGCGAACACCGGGGAGCTGTTTTTT.

This clone was detected a few times. The rearrangement links TRBV4-3 to TRBJ2-7; the match to TRBD1 covers 10 bases. Germline lookup yields CDR1 LGHNA and CDR2 YSLEER. The CDR3 spans 15 residues. V lost 0 bases to trimming and J lost 7 bases; unmatched junction nucleotides: 6. Written as DNA, the CDR3 is TGCGCCAGCAGCCAAGATTGGGGACAGGGGAGGGAGCAGTACTTC. Translated, it gives CASSQDWGQGREQYF.

V gene TRBV2 combines with J gene TRBJ1-1; 9 bases are a match to TRBD1. The junction had 2 bases not matched to a gene; V was cut back by 3 bases and J by 3 bases. Germline-derived CDR1 and CDR2 are SNHLY and FYNNEI. This CDR3 has 14 residues. The CDR3 sequence is CASSETGGDTEAFF. In DNA form, the CDR3 reads TGTGCCAGCAGTGAGACAGGGGGGGACACTGAAGCTTTCTTT.

The chain uses TRBV6-1 and TRBJ2-1; D tentatively fits TRBD1 or TRBD2 (6 bases each). Germline CDR1 is MNHNS and CDR2 is SASEGT. The CDR3 is made up of 14 amino acids. The germline V and J ends were trimmed by 3 bases and 6 bases, with 12 bases remaining between them. Here the CDR3 DNA reads TGTGCCAGCAGTGATTTCGGGGGCGGCAATGAGCAGTTCTTC. This sequence encodes CASSDFGGGNEQFF.

The chain couples TRBV7-8 to TRBJ2-5, with TRBD1 matching 8 bases. The CDR3 spans 14 residues. The germline V gene has CDR1 SGHVS and CDR2 FQNEAQ. With 5 bases clipped from V and 7 bases from J, the junction kept 9 bases outside the gene matches. In nucleotides, the CDR3 is TGTGCCAGCAGCCCTAGGATACAGGGGGTGACCCAGTACTTC. Its translation: CASSPRIQGVTQYF.

This clone was counted once. This rearrangement joins TRBV30 to TRBJ2-7; 8 nucleotides agree with TRBD2. Unmatched junction bases numbered 6, after V lost 0 bases and J lost 2 bases. This CDR3 contains 15 residues. Germline V CDR1 and CDR2: GTSNPN, SVGIG (reference sequence). The CDR3 here is CAWSVHVSGAYEQYF. The DNA for the CDR3 is TGTGCCTGGAGTGTACACGTTAGCGGGGCCTACGAGCAGTACTTC.

J is TRBJ2-1 and V is TRBV5-6, with D possibly TRBD1 on 7 matching bases. Between the trimmed V and J ends, which lost 4 bases and 0 bases, there was a span of 14 bases. CDR3 length: 16 amino acids. The germline V gene has CDR1 SGHDT and CDR2 YYEEEE. CDR3 sequence (DNA): TGTGCCAGCAGCAATAACAGGGGAGGCTCCTACAATGAGCAGTTCTTC. This translates into CASSNNRGGSYNEQFF. The full variable domain, completed using reference TRBV5-6 and TRBJ2-1, is DAGVTQSPTHLIKTRGQQVTLRCSPKSGHDTVSWYQQALGQGPQFIFQYYEEEERQRGNFPDRFSGHQFPNYSSELNVNALLLGDSALYLCASSNNRGGSYNEQFFGPGTRLTVL.

This chain links TRBV7-9 with TRBJ2-4; D possibly corresponds to TRBD2 (6 bases). Trimming pared 1 base from V and 9 bases from J, leaving 16 bases between. This CDR3 region has 15 residues. The germline gives CDR1 SEHNR, CDR2 FQNEAQ (reference sequence). CDR3 sequence: CASSLGISGEAIQYF. In DNA form, the CDR3 reads TGTGCCAGCAGCTTAGGGATTTCGGGGGAAGCCATTCAGTACTTC.

This clone has a handful of counts. The V gene is TRBV27, the J gene TRBJ1-1; D call uncertain. CDR1 MNHEY and CDR2 SMNVEV come from the germline V gene (reference sequence). This CDR3 region has 13 residues. V dropped 5 bases and J dropped 8 bases, with 15 bases sitting between them. The CDR3 DNA reads TGTGCCAGCAGTCCCCTTGAGATTGAGGAAGCTTTCTTT. Translation: CASSPLEIEEAFF.

The chain carries TRBV30 and TRBJ1-1; TRBD1 agrees at 8 bases. With V trimmed by 0 bases and J by 2 bases, 2 bases remained unmatched. The length of the CDR3 is 14 residues. Germline values: CDR1 GTSNPN, CDR2 SVGIG (reference sequence). In nucleotides, the CDR3 is TGTGCCTGGAGTGTCGGACAGGGTAACACTGAAGCTTTCTTT. As protein: CAWSVGQGNTEAFF.

V and J are TRBV29-1 and TRBJ2-7; weak D call: TRBD2 (6 bases). Between the trimmed V and J ends, which lost 7 bases and 3 bases, there was a span of 13 bases. Germline CDR1 reads SQVTM; CDR2 reads ANQGSEA. The CDR3 is made up of 12 amino acids. CDR3 sequence (DNA): TGCAGCGGCCTGGGACTCAGCTACGAGCAGTACTTC. As protein: CSGLGLSYEQYF.

The chain links TRBV6-5 to TRBJ2-7; no reliable D call. V was pared by 0 bases and J by 9 bases, with 6 bases between. Germline lookup yields CDR1 MNHEY and CDR2 SVGAGI. This CDR3 is built from 11 residues. This CDR3 is CASSYSGVQYF. The CDR3 DNA is TGTGCCAGCAGTTACTCAGGCGTGCAGTACTTC.

This clone was seen a few times. V is TRBV21-1 and J is TRBJ2-2. TRBV21-1 is recorded as a pseudogene. The CDR3 is 15 amino acids. CDR3: CASSKEESHTGELFF. As DNA, the CDR3 is TGTGCCAGCAGCAAAGAGGAATCCCACACCGGGGAGCTGTTTTTT.

V is TRBV29-1 and J is TRBJ1-1, with D unclear. Trimming removed 4 bases from V and 9 bases from J, with 12 bases in between. The CDR3 spans 11 residues. Germline V gives CDR1 SQVTM, CDR2 ANQGSEA. The CDR3 nucleotides are TGCAGCGTTGTTGTGGGAGCGAAAGCTTTCTTT. Its protein product is CSVVVGAKAFF.

CDR3 nucleotide sequence: TGTGCCAGCTCAATCGACAGAAACACTGAAGCTTTCTTT. This codes for CASSIDRNTEAFF. The chain has TRBV18 and TRBJ1-1, with D perhaps matching TRBD1 (5 bases). This CDR3 spans 13 amino acids. Germline V gene lookup returns CDR1 KGHSH and CDR2 LQKENI. V shed 5 bases and J shed 2 bases, with 9 bases lying between them.

The rearrangement joins TRBV30 to TRBJ1-2, with D possibly TRBD1 on 6 matching bases. This CDR3 has 13 residues. V shed 3 bases and J shed 5 bases, with 13 bases lying between them. Germline CDR1 and CDR2: GTSNPN and SVGIG (reference sequence). The DNA for the CDR3 is TGTGCCTGGAGAACGACAGGTTTATATGGCTACACCTTC. Its protein is CAWRTTGLYGYTF. The full variable domain, rest sourced from reference TRBV30 and TRBJ1-2, is SQTIHQWPATLVQPVGSPLSLECTVEGTSNPNLYWYRQAAGRGLQLLFYSVGIGQISSEVPQNLSASRPQDRQFILSSKKLLLSDSGFYLCAWRTTGLYGYTFGSGTRLTVV.

The rearrangement joins TRBV29-1 to TRBJ1-2; 7 nucleotides align to TRBD1. CDR3 length: 15 amino acids. With 2 bases clipped from V and 2 bases from J, the junction kept 8 bases outside the gene matches. The V gene's germline CDR1 is SQVTM and CDR2 ANQGSEA. The CDR3 nucleotides read TGCAGCGTTGAAATGAGATTGACAGGGAACTATGGCTACACCTTC. Its translation is CSVEMRLTGNYGYTF.

This clone was observed a handful of times. CDR3 DNA: TGTGCCTGGAGTGGCCTCTTACATGAGCAGTTCTTC. This gives the protein CAWSGLLHEQFF. The chain combines TRBV30 with TRBJ2-1; D is unresolved. Between the trimmed V and J ends, which lost 1 base and 8 bases, there was a span of 9 bases. The CDR3 has 12 amino acids. Germline loops: CDR1 GTSNPN, CDR2 SVGIG (reference sequence).

V usage is TRBV30 and J usage is TRBJ2-6; D is uncertain. This CDR3 spans 12 amino acids. CDR1 GTSNPN and CDR2 SVGIG come from the germline V gene (reference sequence). V was trimmed by 6 bases and J by 0 bases, leaving 3 bases between them. The CDR3 nucleotides read TGTGCCTGTACCTCTGGGGCCAACGTCCTGACTTTC. Its translation: CACTSGANVLTF.

CDR3 in DNA: TGTGCCAGCAGCGTAGCTCCCCGAGATGAGCAGTTCTTC. Its translation is CASSVAPRDEQFF. The V call is TRBV9, the J call TRBJ2-1; the D is unclear. V was trimmed by 0 bases and J by 8 bases, leaving 9 bases between them. CDR3 length equals 13 residues. Germline V gene lookup returns CDR1 SGDLS and CDR2 YYNGEE.